Shown below are 27 T cell receptor beta chains from a single sample sequenced in a study of CD8+ T cells in alopecia areata. cDNA prepared by RNA extraction and subsequent reverse transcription served as the template for sequencing. The repertoire was sequenced with immunoSEQ multiplex PCR; TCRdb's copy has only in-frame clones and lacks some. The sample holds over 3,500 clones, more than 60% seen once. Sequenced sample: skin. The receptors here all came from a human donor in good health.

The genes are TRBV7-9 and TRBJ2-1, with D possibly being TRBD2 (5 bases). Germline V CDR1 and CDR2: SEHNR, FQNEAQ (reference sequence). V was pared by 2 bases and J by 10 bases, with 12 bases between. The CDR3 totals 13 residues. CDR3 coding DNA: TGTGCCAGCAGCTTAACCACCAAGCGGGAGCAGTTCTTC. This translates into CASSLTTKREQFF.

V gene TRBV7-2 combines with J gene TRBJ2-1; the match to TRBD2 covers 12 bases. Trimming at V came to 6 bases and at J to 9 bases, leaving 9 bases not matched to a gene. This CDR3 is 15 amino acids long. The germline CDR1 and CDR2 sequences are SGHTA and FQGNSA. In nucleotides, the CDR3 is TGTGCCAGCAGACCGACTAGCGGGAGTGGATCTGAGCAGTTCTTC. The encoded protein is CASRPTSGSGSEQFF.

The chain is built from TRBV5-1 and TRBJ2-7, with TRBD2 matching 13 bases. Trimming cost V 4 bases and J 1 base; bases outside gene matches: 8. The CDR3 totals 17 residues. Germline loops: CDR1 SGHRS, CDR2 YFSETQ. CDR3 amino acids: CASSATSGRASSYEQYF. Here the CDR3 DNA reads TGCGCCAGCAGCGCTACTAGCGGGAGGGCCTCGTCCTACGAGCAGTACTTC.

The V call is TRBV5-7, the J call TRBJ2-6; D is uncertain. TRBV5-7 is placed among ORFs of uncertain function. The CDR3 is 17 amino acids. V was shortened by 7 bases and J by 5 bases, with 22 bases between the two germline ends. The CDR3 nucleotides are TGTGCCAGCGCCTTTTATTGCGTACAAAGTCGGGCCAACGTCCTGACTTTC. It yields the protein CASAFYCVQSRANVLTF.

J is TRBJ2-7 and V is TRBV7-6, with unresolved D. V lost 5 bases and J lost 5, with 16 bases in between. The CDR3 loop spans 14 amino acids. CDR1 is SGHVS and CDR2 is FNYEAQ in the germline V gene. The CDR3 spells CASSPDPEFNEQYF. CDR3 sequence (DNA): TGTGCCAGCAGCCCCGACCCGGAGTTTAACGAGCAGTACTTC.

This sequence joins TRBV7-8 and TRBJ1-4; D gene uncertain. Trimming stripped 5 bases from V and 4 bases from J, with 14 bases between. The germline CDR1 and CDR2 sequences are SGHVS and FQNEAQ. The CDR3 sequence is 15 residues long. As DNA, the CDR3 is TGTGCCAGCAGCCCGCTTGGGGAACGTAATGAAAAACTGTTTTTT. Translation: CASSPLGERNEKLFF.

This chain joins TRBV28 and TRBJ2-3; maybe TRBD2 (6 bases). Trimming left V 5 bases short and J 2 bases short, with 8 bases between. CDR1 is MDHEN and CDR2 is SYDVKM in the germline V gene. CDR3 size: 13 residues. The CDR3 spells CASSRGFTDTQYF. In DNA form, the CDR3 reads TGTGCCAGCAGTCGGGGGTTCACAGATACGCAGTATTTT.

The sample holds a few counts of this clone. The chain carries TRBV11-2 and TRBJ2-1; the match to TRBD2 covers 7 bases. CDR1 SGHAT and CDR2 FQNNGV come from the germline V gene. The CDR3 is made up of 15 amino acids. Germline trimming cut 6 bases from V and 4 bases from J; bases unmatched to any gene: 9. CDR3 amino acids: CASRPGLAEYNEQFF. The CDR3 DNA is TGTGCCAGCAGACCTGGCCTAGCGGAATACAATGAGCAGTTCTTC.

This clone showed up just once. The chain joins TRBV7-8 to TRBJ1-3, with 13 bases identical to TRBD2. The J call may not be correct, given that the DNA end is closer to TRBJ2-2. The CDR3 runs to 17 residues. The V gene's germline CDR1 is SGHVS and CDR2 FQNEAQ. The CDR3 sequence is CASSLAGLAGVVGELFF. The CDR3, as DNA: TGTGCCAGCAGCTTAGCCGGACTAGCGGGAGTGGTCGGGGAGCTGTTTTTT.

Comment on this clone: This same CDR3 is encoded by further DNA sequences in the sample. V gene TRBV6-1 combines with J gene TRBJ2-3, with 12 bases fitting TRBD2. After removal of 4 bases from V and 4 bases from J, the junction contained 3 bases not matched to a gene. The CDR3 extends over 15 amino acids. Germline CDR1 is MNHNS and CDR2 is SASEGT. The CDR3 bases are TGTGCCAGCAGTGGGCTAGCGGGAGGGCCAGATACGCAGTATTTT. It codes for CASSGLAGGPDTQYF.

V usage is TRBV7-2 and J usage is TRBJ2-2, with D unresolved. Trimming took 6 bases from V and 0 from J, leaving 8 bases between them. There are 14 residues in the CDR3. CDR1 and CDR2 from the germline V gene are SGHTA and FQGNSA. CDR3 nucleotides: TGTGCCAGCAGTGGCTACACGAACACCGGGGAGCTGTTTTTT. The encoded protein is CASSGYTNTGELFF.

The V gene is TRBV14, the J gene TRBJ2-1; 11 bases match TRBD2. With V trimmed by 4 bases and J by 3 bases, 2 bases remained unmatched. The CDR3 is 15 amino acids. The germline gives CDR1 SGHDN, CDR2 FVKESK. This chain's CDR3 is CASSPTSGNYNEQFF. For the CDR3, the DNA is TGTGCCAGCAGCCCGACTAGCGGGAACTACAATGAGCAGTTCTTC.

The gene calls are TRBV6-1 and TRBJ2-1; D may be TRBD2 (6 bases). Trimming took off 8 bases at V and 6 bases at J, with 14 bases between the two ends. This CDR3 is built from 13 residues. Germline values: CDR1 MNHNS, CDR2 SASEGT. This chain's CDR3 is CASPSGVPNEQFF. The CDR3 nucleotides read TGTGCCAGCCCGTCGGGAGTTCCCAATGAGCAGTTCTTC.

The CDR3 DNA reads as TGCGCCAGCAGCTGGACAGGGGGGACAGATACGCAGTATTTT. The encoded protein is CASSWTGGTDTQYF. The chain employs TRBV5-1 and TRBJ2-3, with 10 bases lining up with TRBD1. CDR3 length: 14 amino acids. Germline CDR1 SGHRS, CDR2 YFSETQ. The junction had 1 base not matched to a gene; V was cut back by 3 bases and J by 3 bases.

The chain links TRBV10-2 to TRBJ2-1, with 7 positions matching TRBD2. V lost 7 bases and J lost 6; bases outside the gene matches: 9. The CDR3 has 14 residues. Germline CDR1 is WSHSY and CDR2 is SAAADI. The DNA of the CDR3 is TGCGCCAGCACCCTGGGGGGGGTAAGCAATGAGCAGTTCTTC. Translation: CASTLGGVSNEQFF.

The chain uses TRBV7-7 and TRBJ2-3; D is uncertain. Trimming stripped 1 base from V and 1 base from J, with 12 bases between. In germline, CDR1 is SSHAT, CDR2 FNYEAQ (reference sequence). The CDR3 is 16 residues long. The CDR3 DNA follows: TGTGCCAGCAGCTTAGACCAGACCCGTGGCACAGATACGCAGTATTTT. Translation gives CASSLDQTRGTDTQYF.

V and J are TRBV2 and TRBJ2-5; tentatively, D is TRBD2 (5 bases). Per the germline V gene, CDR1 is SNHLY and CDR2 is FYNNEI. This CDR3 is built from 14 residues. V was trimmed by 4 bases and J by 5 bases, leaving 14 bases between them. The CDR3 bases are TGTGCCAGCAGTGTGGCTCCGGAGGTTGAGACCCAGTACTTC. Amino acids: CASSVAPEVETQYF. The full variable domain, with the rest looked up from reference TRBV2 and TRBJ2-5, is EPEVTQTPSHQVTQMGQEVILRCVPISNHLYFYWYRQILGQKVEFLVSFYNNEISEKSEIFDDQFSVERPDGSNFTLKIRSTKLEDSAMYFCASSVAPEVETQYFGPGTRLLVL.

The V call is TRBV18, the J call TRBJ1-2; D remains ambiguous. The CDR3 length is 13 residues. Trimming pared 5 bases from V and 0 bases from J, leaving 7 bases between. Germline V CDR1 and CDR2: KGHSH, LQKENI. CDR3 nucleotides: TGTGCCAGCTCAATAGGTGCTAACTATGGCTACACCTTC. Translation: CASSIGANYGYTF.

The chain joins TRBV29-1 to TRBJ2-5, with D perhaps matching TRBD1 or TRBD2 (6 bases each). The assigned J gene may be wrong: the sequence end matches TRBJ2-7 better. The CDR3 loop spans 13 amino acids. In germline, CDR1 is SQVTM, CDR2 ANQGSEA. CDR3: CNVHGKGGYEQYF. DNA of the CDR3: TGCAACGTCCACGGGAAGGGGGGCTACGAGCAGTACTTC.

The CDR3 protein is CASSFGSGKVAEREQYF. As DNA, the CDR3 is TGTGCCAGCAGCTTTGGGTCGGGCAAGGTGGCCGAACGGGAGCAGTACTTC. V usage is TRBV12-1 and J usage is TRBJ2-7. TRBV12-1 constitutes a pseudogene. The CDR3 is made up of 17 amino acids.

The chain links TRBV19 to TRBJ2-7, with TRBD2 matching over 11 bases. The germline V gene has CDR1 LNHDA and CDR2 SQIVND (reference sequence). This CDR3 is built from 15 residues. J lost 1 base, V lost 10 bases, and 9 bases had no gene match. The CDR3 reads CATTLGTSGSYEQYF. The CDR3 DNA sequence: TGTGCCACCACCCTCGGGACTAGCGGTTCCTACGAGCAGTACTTC.

This clone turned up a few times. This chain joins TRBV4-1 and TRBJ2-6; no clear D gene. This CDR3 is 19 amino acids long. Germline V CDR1 and CDR2: MGHRA, YSYEKL. V lost 0 bases to trimming and J lost 0 bases, with 15 bases between them. CDR3 nucleotides: TGCGCCAGCAGCCAAGATCGCGCGGCAGGAGACTCTGGGGCCAACGTCCTGACTTTC. Translation: CASSQDRAAGDSGANVLTF.

A note on this clone: The junction shows a germline mismatch at one end, possibly a read error. The rearrangement joins TRBV11-2 to TRBJ2-3, with 8 bases identical to TRBD2. This CDR3 spans 14 amino acids. The germline V gene has CDR1 SGHAT and CDR2 FQNNGV. This chain's CDR3 is CTSSLDPGLAAQYF. The CDR3 coding sequence is TGTACCAGCAGCTTAGATCCCGGACTAGCCGCGCAGTATTTT.

The rearrangement joins TRBV6-1 to TRBJ2-7, with D tentatively TRBD2 (6 bases). V lost 5 bases and J 7 bases, leaving 6 bases between the germline ends. Germline CDR1 reads MNHNS; CDR2 reads SASEGT. CDR3 length: 10 residues. The CDR3 spells CASSREEQYF. The CDR3 DNA reads as TGTGCCAGCAGTCGGGAGGAGCAGTACTTC.

The chain is built from TRBV12-5 and TRBJ1-2, with TRBD1 as a possible D gene (5 bases). CDR1 is LGHNT, CDR2 FRNRAP, per germline. The ends were cut back, 1 base at V and 4 bases at J, with 19 bases in the middle. The CDR3 totals 17 residues. CDR3 sequence reads: CASGLAPLQGKTYGYTF. The CDR3, as DNA: TGTGCTAGTGGTTTGGCGCCTCTGCAGGGAAAGACCTATGGCTACACCTTC. Using reference TRBV12-5 and TRBJ1-2 for the parts outside the CDR3, the full variable domain is DARVTQTPRHKVTEMGQEVTMRCQPILGHNTVFWYRQTMMQGLELLAYFRNRAPLDDSGMPKDRFSAEMPDATLATLKIQPSEPRDSAVYFCASGLAPLQGKTYGYTFGSGTRLTVV.

CDR3 coding DNA: TGTGCCACCTCCCCGGGACAGGGGGTTCGCAATGAGCAGTTCTTC. It codes for CATSPGQGVRNEQFF. The rearrangement uses TRBV15 and TRBJ2-1; 11 nucleotides align to TRBD1. CDR1 is LNHNV, CDR2 YYDKDF, per germline (reference sequence). The CDR3 sequence is 15 residues long. V trimming: 8 bases; J trimming: 6 bases; junction bases outside the gene matches: 9.

The table lists this clone with a few counts. The chain couples TRBV7-9 to TRBJ1-5; D ambiguous. Germline V gene lookup returns CDR1 SEHNR and CDR2 FQNEAQ (reference sequence). The V end lost 5 bases, the J end lost 3 bases, and 5 bases lay between the germline ends. This CDR3 is built from 12 residues. Written as DNA, the CDR3 is TGTGCCAGCAGCCTCGACAATCAGCCCCAGCATTTT. This codes for CASSLDNQPQHF.